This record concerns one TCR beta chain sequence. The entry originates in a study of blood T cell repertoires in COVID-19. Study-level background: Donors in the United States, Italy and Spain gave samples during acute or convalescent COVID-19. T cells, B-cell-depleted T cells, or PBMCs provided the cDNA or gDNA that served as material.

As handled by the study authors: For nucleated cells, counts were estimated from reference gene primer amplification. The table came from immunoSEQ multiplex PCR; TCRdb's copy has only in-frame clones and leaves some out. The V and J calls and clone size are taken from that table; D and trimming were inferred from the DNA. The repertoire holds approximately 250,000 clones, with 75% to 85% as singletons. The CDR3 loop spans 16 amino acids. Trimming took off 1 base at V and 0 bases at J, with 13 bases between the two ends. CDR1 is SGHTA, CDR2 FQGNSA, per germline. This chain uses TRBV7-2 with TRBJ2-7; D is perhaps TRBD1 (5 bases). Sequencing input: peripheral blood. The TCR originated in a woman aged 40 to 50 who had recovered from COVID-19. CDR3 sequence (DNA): TGTGCCAGCAGCTTAGTAACTACAGGTAGCTCCTACGAGCAGTACTTC. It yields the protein CASSLVTTGSSYEQYF.